One and the same sample provided the 12 T cell receptor beta chains below, sequenced in a study of blood T cell repertoires in COVID-19 (dated by TCRdb to 2020 to 2022). The library was obtained by the immunoSEQ multiplex PCR assay. Here the immuneACCESS table is served through TCRdb, limited to in-frame sequences with V and J called. Missing clones are a known gap in these copies; in checked studies unresolved V genes cover under half, and the rest lacks a known reason. The sample has about 670,000 clones on record, 75% to 90% of them singletons. The biggest ten clones account for roughly 0.25% of the sample. The sequenced sample consisted of peripheral blood. The receptors come from a woman aged 18-29 years with acute or convalescent COVID-19.

The chain has TRBV30 and TRBJ1-1; maybe TRBD1 (5 bases). The CDR3 has 14 amino acids. Germline V lookup: CDR1 GTSNPN, CDR2 SVGIG (reference sequence). The V end was cut by 5 bases, the J end by 0 bases, with 13 bases between. This CDR3 is CAWDYRRMNTEAFF. The CDR3 nucleotides are TGTGCCTGGGATTACAGGAGAATGAACACTGAAGCTTTCTTT.

The rearrangement uses TRBV10-3 and TRBJ1-5, with D maybe TRBD1 (6 bases). Trimming took 6 bases from V and 1 from J, leaving 10 bases between them. CDR3 length: 14 amino acids. The germline CDR1 and CDR2 sequences are ENHRY and SYGVKD. This CDR3 reads CAISKDRSNQPQHF. The CDR3 DNA sequence: TGTGCCATCAGCAAAGACAGGAGCAATCAGCCCCAGCATTTT.

As regards this clone: This specimen includes other DNA sequences encoding the same CDR3. The chain combines TRBV6-4 with TRBJ1-1, with D tentatively TRBD1 (5 bases). V was clipped by 0 bases and J by 4 bases, with 12 bases between them. The CDR3 has 15 residues. Germline V gene lookup returns CDR1 MRHNA and CDR2 SNTAGT. Written as DNA, the CDR3 is TGTGCCAGCAGTGACTCCCCGGGGGAGGGCACTGAAGCTTTCTTT. It codes for CASSDSPGEGTEAFF.

CDR3 sequence: CASSLVTGSGNTIYF. In DNA, the CDR3 is TGTGCCAGCAGCTTGGTGACGGGCTCTGGAAACACCATATATTTT. The chain uses TRBV5-8 and TRBJ1-3; no clear D gene. Germline-derived CDR1 and CDR2 are SGHTS and YDEGEE. This CDR3 has 15 residues. Trimming removed 0 bases from V and 0 bases from J, with 7 bases in between.

The DNA for the CDR3 is TGTGCCACCAGTGTCTTGGACAGGAAAACCACCCTATACGGAAACACCATATATTTT. Translation gives CATSVLDRKTTLYGNTIYF. The chain recombines TRBV24-1 with TRBJ1-3, with 7 bases lining up with TRBD1. After removal of 5 bases from V and 4 bases from J, the junction contained 19 bases not matched to a gene. This CDR3 is 19 amino acids long. The germline V gene has CDR1 KGHDR and CDR2 SFDVKD.

The chain carries TRBV5-6 and TRBJ1-4, with 10 bases lining up with TRBD1. CDR3 length: 14 amino acids. Germline lookup yields CDR1 SGHDT and CDR2 YYEEEE. Losses at the gene ends were 7 bases for V and 4 bases for J; bases not matched to a gene: 4. CDR3 DNA: TGTGCCAGCGCTAGGACAGGGGGTAATGAAAAACTGTTTTTT. Residues: CASARTGGNEKLFF. Combining the CDR3 with reference TRBV5-6 and TRBJ1-4 gives the whole variable domain DAGVTQSPTHLIKTRGQQVTLRCSPKSGHDTVSWYQQALGQGPQFIFQYYEEEERQRGNFPDRFSGHQFPNYSSELNVNALLLGDSALYLCASARTGGNEKLFFGSGTQLSVL.

The chain couples TRBV3-1 (or the pseudogene TRBV3-2) to TRBJ1-5, with D perhaps matching TRBD1 (6 bases). The CDR3 sequence is 15 residues long. In germline, CDR1 is LGHDT, CDR2 YNNKEL (reference sequence). V shed 4 bases and J shed 2 bases, with 12 bases lying between them. CDR3: CASSPRGSGNQPQHF. The CDR3 DNA reads TGTGCCAGCAGCCCAAGGGGGTCTGGCAATCAGCCCCAGCATTTT.

The CDR3 loop reads CASSPPRGNNEKLFF. The CDR3 DNA is TGTGCCAGCAGTCCTCCCAGGGGTAATAATGAAAAACTGTTTTTT. V is TRBV28 and J is TRBJ1-4, with D perhaps TRBD1 (6 bases). The CDR3 has 15 amino acids. CDR1 is MDHEN, CDR2 SYDVKM, per germline. Deletions cut 5 bases from V and 4 bases from J, with 14 bases between.

V usage is TRBV14 and J usage is TRBJ2-3, with D perhaps TRBD2 (7 bases). From germline, CDR1 is SGHDN and CDR2 FVKESK. Trimming removed 1 base at V and 4 bases at J, with 9 bases between. The CDR3 spans 14 residues. The CDR3, as DNA: TGTGCCAGCAGCCAAGTGGGGGGGCCAGATACGCAGTATTTT. It encodes CASSQVGGPDTQYF.

This chain joins TRBV19 and TRBJ1-1; D ambiguous. Germline V gene sequence: CDR1 LNHDA, CDR2 SQIVND (reference sequence). This CDR3 spans 14 amino acids. V was cut by 4 bases and J by 0 bases, with 9 bases left in between. The CDR3 region is CASSNRQMNTEAFF. The CDR3 nucleotides are TGTGCCAGTAGTAATCGACAAATGAACACTGAAGCTTTCTTT.

The chain uses TRBV6-1 and TRBJ1-5, with 9 bases identical to TRBD1. J lost 7 bases, V lost 3 bases, and 4 bases had no gene match. Germline V lookup: CDR1 MNHNS, CDR2 SASEGT. The length of the CDR3 is 14 residues. The CDR3, as DNA: TGTGCCAGCAGTGAGGGACAGGGACGGCAGCCCCAGCATTTT. It translates to CASSEGQGRQPQHF.

This clone came up once. V gene TRBV5-1 combines with J gene TRBJ1-5, with 8 nucleotides matching TRBD1. The germline V gene encodes CDR1 SGHRS and CDR2 YFSETQ. J gave up 5 bases and V 0 bases, and 4 bases lay outside the gene matches. This CDR3 spans 15 amino acids. The CDR3 protein is CASSLGGQDYQPQHF. In DNA form, the CDR3 reads TGCGCCAGCAGCTTGGGGGGACAGGATTATCAGCCCCAGCATTTT.